Detailed here is one T cell receptor (beta chain). This CDR3 spans 13 amino acids. Trimming left V 1 base short and J 5 bases short, with 8 bases between. CDR1 and CDR2 (germline): MNHEY, SVGEGT. The sample is drawn from a study of blood T cell repertoires in COVID-19. About the study: Collection of acute and convalescent COVID-19 samples took place in the United States, Italy and Spain. Nucleic acid was either cDNA or gDNA, and it came from T cells, B-cell-depleted T cells, or PBMCs.

Original data processing: The assay estimated nucleated cells by amplifying reference gene primers. Here immunoSEQ multiplex PCR was the method, and the copy in TCRdb shows in-frame clones only, minus some. V and J calls and clone size follow that table, whereas D and trimming were derived from the DNA. The repertoire consists of about 220,000 clones, with approximately 80% occurring once and the leading ten covering 20%. The chain links TRBV6-2 or TRBV6-3 to TRBJ1-1; a weak D match, TRBD1 (5 bases). Material for sequencing was peripheral blood. The origin of this receptor is a man aged 25-45 years with active or convalescent COVID-19. This chain's CDR3 is CASSYFRDTEAFF. CDR3 nucleotide sequence: TGTGCCAGCAGTTACTTCAGGGATACTGAAGCTTTCTTT.